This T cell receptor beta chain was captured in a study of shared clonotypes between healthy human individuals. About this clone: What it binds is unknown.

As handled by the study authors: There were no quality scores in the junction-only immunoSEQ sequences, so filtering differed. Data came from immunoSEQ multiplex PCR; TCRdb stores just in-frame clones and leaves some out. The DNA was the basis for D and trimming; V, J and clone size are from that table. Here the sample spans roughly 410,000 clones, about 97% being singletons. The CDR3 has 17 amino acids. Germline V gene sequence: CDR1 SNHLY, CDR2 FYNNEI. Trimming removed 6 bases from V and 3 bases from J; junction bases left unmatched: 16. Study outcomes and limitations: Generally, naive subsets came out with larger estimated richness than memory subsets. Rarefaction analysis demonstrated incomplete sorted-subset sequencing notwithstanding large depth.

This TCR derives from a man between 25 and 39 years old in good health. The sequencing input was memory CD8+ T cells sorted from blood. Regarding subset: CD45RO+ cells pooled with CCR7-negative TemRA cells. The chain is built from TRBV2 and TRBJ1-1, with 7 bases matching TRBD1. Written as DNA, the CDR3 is TGTGCCAGCAGAATGGACAGGCTTTTGGTTTGGGACACTGAAGCTTTCTTT. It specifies CASRMDRLLVWDTEAFF.